In this sample, the clone carrying this TCR beta chain turned up a few times. This entry belongs to a study of human T cells and chemical hapten exposure. It was from unfractionated whole blood that total RNA was extracted. In TCRdb, the 5' RACE reads were re-called with MiXCR into one record per CDR3 protein. The table shows some 150,000 distinct CDR3 sequences, with around 4% occurring only once. Trimming took 5 bases from V and 5 from J; bases not matched to a gene: 9. The CDR3 is 15 amino acids. CDR1 is SGHTA, CDR2 FQGTGA, per germline. This sequence was found in a female donor in good health. V and J are TRBV7-3 and TRBJ2-5, with 9 bases aligning to TRBD2. CDR3 loop: CASSLAGGSTETQYF. The CDR3 DNA reads as TGTGCCAGCAGCCTCGCGGGGGGGAGTACGGAGACCCAGTACTTC.